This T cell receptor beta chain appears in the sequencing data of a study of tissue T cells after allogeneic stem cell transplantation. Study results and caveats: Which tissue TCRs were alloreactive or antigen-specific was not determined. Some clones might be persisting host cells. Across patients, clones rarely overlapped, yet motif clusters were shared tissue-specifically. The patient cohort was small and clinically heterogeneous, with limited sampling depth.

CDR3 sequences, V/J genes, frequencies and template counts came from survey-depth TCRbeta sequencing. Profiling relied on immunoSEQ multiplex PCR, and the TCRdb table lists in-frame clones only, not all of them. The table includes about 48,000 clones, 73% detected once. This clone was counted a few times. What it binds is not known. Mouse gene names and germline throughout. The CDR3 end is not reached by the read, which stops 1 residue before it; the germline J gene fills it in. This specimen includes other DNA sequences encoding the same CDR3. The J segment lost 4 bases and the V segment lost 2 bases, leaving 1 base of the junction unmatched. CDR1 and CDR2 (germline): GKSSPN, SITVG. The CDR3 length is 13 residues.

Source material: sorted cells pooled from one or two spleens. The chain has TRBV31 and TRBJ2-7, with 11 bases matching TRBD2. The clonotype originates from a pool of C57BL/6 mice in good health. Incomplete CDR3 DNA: TGTGCCTGGAGTAGGGACTGGGGGTATGAACAGTAC. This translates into CAWSRDWGYEQY. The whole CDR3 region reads CAWSRDWGYEQYF.